Listed below are T cell receptor beta chains from one sample, sequenced in a study of beta chain features in type 1 diabetes. Using immunoSEQ multiplex PCR, the repertoire was profiled, and TCRdb retains in-frame clones only, with some absent. Found here are 300,000 to 350,000 clones, roughly a fifth of them singletons; the top ten hold about 0.045%. Sequencing input: naive CD4+ T cells from blood. The source of these receptors is a woman aged 18 to 35 in good health. CDR3s leave out the opening cysteine and the closing phenylalanine or tryptophan. A clone size is listed for some rows: how often the clone was seen (once, few, many), or a class if it is expanded.

NA,TRBJ1-5,TRBV6-1,ASSGPFGNQPQH
NA,TRBJ2-6,TRBV7-9,ASSWAGGSGANVLT
few,TRBJ2-4,TRBV7-8,ASSLNRPAGPAKNIQY
NA,TRBJ2-5,TRBV5-8,ASSNLAGGPETQY
few,TRBJ1-2,TRBV7-9,ASSRDTIYGYT
NA,TRBJ1-5,TRBV5-6,ASRKQGEGQPQH
few,TRBJ2-7,TRBV5-4,ASSSGTGRTYEQY
few,TRBJ2-5,TRBV30,AWSKGLAGHQETQY
NA,TRBJ1-1,TRBV4-1,ASSHPFSGTEAF
few,TRBJ1-1,TRBV7-3,ASSSGSPNTEAF
NA,TRBJ1-5,TRBV7-2,ASSQGHFNQPQH
NA,TRBJ2-1,TRBV5-1,ASSWGQNNEQF
NA,TRBJ1-5,TRBV27,ASSHTGGIQPQH
NA,TRBJ2-1,TRBV6-6,ASSYEGGKQF
few,TRBJ2-3,TRBV9,ASSVGRDADTQY
once,TRBJ2-1,TRBV11-3,ASSPRTGGNHGEQF
few,TRBJ2-5,TRBV5-1,ASSPTNQETQY
NA,TRBJ1-4,TRBV7-8,ASSLARRGRNEKLF
NA,TRBJ2-5,TRBV6-1,ASSGVTGEETQY
NA,TRBJ1-5,TRBV9,ASSPRSDQPQH
NA,TRBJ1-1,TRBV30,ACNRDRGTEAF
NA,TRBJ1-3,TRBV30,AWSRDSAGNTIY
NA,TRBJ1-1,TRBV30,AWSVNIQMNTEAF
NA,TRBJ2-7,TRBV7-6,ASSLFGTSGTRSEQY
few,TRBJ2-2,TRBV11-2,ASSGTGFTGELF
NA,TRBJ1-1,TRBV7-9,ASSLGFRGRAF
NA,TRBJ2-5,TRBV13,ASSSSGTAEAQY
few,TRBJ2-3,TRBV4-1,ASSHAGGPLDTQY
few,TRBJ2-1,TRBV29-1,SVGTDRNEQF
few,TRBJ1-2,TRBV18,ASSLDRSYGYT
few,TRBJ1-4,TRBV4-1,ASSQGDIATNEKLF
NA,TRBJ1-1,TRBV13,AGSAGLAEAF
NA,TRBJ1-4,TRBV4-1,ASSQDGRGREKLF
few,TRBJ1-1,TRBV29-1,SVVPENTEAF
NA,TRBJ2-1,TRBV30,AWSVSSGRGEQF
NA,TRBJ1-5,TRBV18,ASSPGAGGNQPQH
NA,TRBJ1-5,TRBV2,ASNPGFSQPQH
NA,TRBJ1-2,TRBV4-1,ASSQEPGQFRYGYT
few,TRBJ2-3,TRBV30,AWRLAGGRDTQY
NA,TRBJ2-7,TRBV9,ASSAGLADSYEQY
few,TRBJ2-1,TRBV4-2,ASSPLSPGLAGNEQF
NA,TRBJ1-1,TRBV6-1,ASSGQGDTEAF
NA,TRBJ2-5,TRBV5-1,ASSLAYPSGNQETQY
NA,TRBJ1-1,TRBV30,AWSRQGNTEAF
once,TRBJ2-2,TRBV18,ASSPLRQGNTGELF